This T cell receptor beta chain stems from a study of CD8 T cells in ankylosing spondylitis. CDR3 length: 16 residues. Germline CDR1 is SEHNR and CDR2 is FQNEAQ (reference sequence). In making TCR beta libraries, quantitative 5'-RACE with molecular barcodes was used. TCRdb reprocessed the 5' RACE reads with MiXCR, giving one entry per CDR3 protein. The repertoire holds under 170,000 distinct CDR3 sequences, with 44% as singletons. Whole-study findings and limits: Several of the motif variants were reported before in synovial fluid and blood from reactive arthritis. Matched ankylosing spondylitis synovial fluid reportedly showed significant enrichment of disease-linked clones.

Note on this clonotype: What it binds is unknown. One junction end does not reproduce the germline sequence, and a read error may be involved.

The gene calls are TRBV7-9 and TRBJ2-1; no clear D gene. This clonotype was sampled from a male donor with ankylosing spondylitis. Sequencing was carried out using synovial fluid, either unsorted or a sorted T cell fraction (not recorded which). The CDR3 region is CDSSPPAVGRYNEQFF. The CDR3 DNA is TGTGACAGCAGCCCACCGGCCGTTGGGCGGTACAATGAGCAGTTCTTC.